This T cell receptor beta chain came from a study of blood T cells in healthy people across ages. Primers used in a second PCR of roughly 6 to 11 cycles were a sample-barcoded 5' primer and a J-beta primer mix. From the 5' RACE reads, TCRdb called clonotypes with MiXCR, one entry per CDR3 protein. This table holds 870,000 or so distinct CDR3 sequences, roughly 26% found once. V lost 2 bases, J lost 8 bases, and 9 bases lay in between. The CDR3 covers 13 residues. Germline-derived CDR1 and CDR2 are MNHEY and SVGAGI. This clonotype was seen a few times. The TCR was taken from a woman of 80 years or more in good health. The V and J genes are TRBV6-5 and TRBJ1-4; D gene unclear. The source material was blood. In DNA, the CDR3 is TGTGCCAGCAGTTACGACATGGGGGAAAAACTGTTTTTT. Its protein product is CASSYDMGEKLFF.